These 28 T cell receptor beta chains were all obtained from the same sample, sequenced in a study of blood T cell repertoires in COVID-19. Libraries were prepared by immunoSEQ multiplex PCR; TCRdb keeps only in-frame clonotypes and omits some of them. The sample shows some 78,000 clones, roughly 89% of them seen only once. Sample: peripheral blood. All receptors derive from a woman aged 80 or older with active or convalescent COVID-19.

The V call is TRBV28, the J call TRBJ2-2; 10 positions agree with TRBD2. With V trimmed by 6 bases and J by 5 bases, 6 bases remained unmatched. The CDR3 loop spans 15 amino acids. The germline CDR1 and CDR2 sequences are MDHEN and SYDVKM. The chain's CDR3 is CASSSSGRETGELFF. The CDR3, as DNA: TGTGCCAGCAGCTCTAGCGGGAGAGAGACCGGGGAGCTGTTTTTT.

The chain employs TRBV28 and TRBJ2-2; a possible D gene is TRBD1 (6 bases). The CDR3 totals 14 residues. Trimming cost V 7 bases and J 2 bases, with 11 bases left between them. CDR1 and CDR2 from the germline V gene are MDHEN and SYDVKM. The DNA for the CDR3 is TGTGCCAGCACCCTGGGACAAAACACCGGGGAGCTGTTTTTT. Protein product: CASTLGQNTGELFF.

The chain couples TRBV6-5 to TRBJ2-3; 9 nucleotides line up with TRBD1. With V trimmed by 4 bases and J by 9 bases, 5 bases remained unmatched. CDR3 length: 13 residues. CDR1 and CDR2 from the germline V gene are MNHEY and SVGAGI. The chain's CDR3 is CASSWDREETQYF. CDR3 sequence (DNA): TGTGCCAGCAGTTGGGACAGGGAAGAAACGCAGTATTTT.

V usage is TRBV28 and J usage is TRBJ2-7; 9 bases match TRBD1. V dropped 9 bases and J dropped 5; count of bases not matched to a gene: 11. This CDR3 has 14 amino acids. Germline CDR1 MDHEN, CDR2 SYDVKM. The CDR3 nucleotides read TGTGCCAGTTTACCCTTCGACAGGGGGAACGAGCAGTACTTC. It is translated as CASLPFDRGNEQYF. Full variable domain (missing parts from reference TRBV28 and TRBJ2-7): DVKVTQSSRYLVKRTGEKVFLECVQDMDHENMFWYRQDPGLGLRLIYFSYDVKMKEKGDIPEGYSVSREKKERFSLILESASTNQTSMYLCASLPFDRGNEQYFGPGTRLTVT.

This chain uses TRBV25-1 with TRBJ1-3; TRBD1 agrees at 7 bases. With 5 bases clipped from V and 6 bases from J, the junction kept 1 base outside the gene matches. CDR3 length: 12 residues. The germline CDR1 and CDR2 sequences are MGHDK and SYGVNS. The CDR3 sequence is CASSTGANTIYF. The CDR3 DNA sequence: TGTGCCAGCAGTACAGGGGCAAACACCATATATTTT.

This clone was found once. The chain carries TRBV28 and TRBJ2-3; a possible D gene is TRBD2 (5 bases). V dropped 11 bases and J dropped 5 bases, with 14 bases sitting between them. Looked up from germline, CDR1 is MDHEN and CDR2 is SYDVKM. The length of the CDR3 is 12 residues. CDR3 region: CAEGLGLDTQYF. CDR3 nucleotide sequence: TGTGCCGAGGGCCTGGGATTAGATACGCAGTATTTT.

CDR3 amino acids: CASSMTSGRNEQFF. The CDR3 coding sequence is TGTGCCAGCAGCATGACTAGCGGGAGAAATGAGCAGTTCTTC. The V and J genes are TRBV5-5 and TRBJ2-1; TRBD2 aligns across 12 bases. V trimming: 4 bases; J trimming: 7 bases; junction bases outside the gene matches: 3. CDR1 SGHKS and CDR2 YYEKEE come from the germline V gene (reference sequence). The CDR3 is 14 amino acids.

The chain recombines TRBV3-1 (or the pseudogene TRBV3-2) with TRBJ2-3, with TRBD2 matching over 9 bases. This CDR3 is built from 15 residues. V was clipped by 5 bases and J by 1 base; unmatched bases: 4. CDR1 and CDR2 (germline): LGHDT, YNNKEL (reference sequence). The CDR3 reads CASSGWTSGTDTQYF. CDR3 DNA: TGTGCCAGCAGCGGTTGGACTAGCGGCACAGATACGCAGTATTTT.

This chain connects TRBV5-8 to TRBJ2-1, with TRBD1 as a possible D gene (6 bases). V was clipped by 4 bases and J by 5 bases, with 16 bases between them. The CDR3 runs 15 residues. Germline lookup yields CDR1 SGHTS and CDR2 YDEGEE. The CDR3 DNA reads as TGTGCCAGCAGCACGGGGACATCATCGAACAATGAGCAGTTCTTC. It translates to CASSTGTSSNNEQFF. The whole variable domain, remainder taken from reference TRBV5-8 and TRBJ2-1, is EAGVTQSPTHLIKTRGQQATLRCSPISGHTSVYWYQQALGLGLQFLLWYDEGEERNRGNFPPRFSGRQFPNYSSELNVNALELEDSALYLCASSTGTSSNNEQFFGPGTRLTVL.

A few counts support this clone. The CDR3 reads CASSLGTAYEQYF. The CDR3 DNA reads as TGTGCCAGCAGTTTAGGGACAGCCTACGAGCAGTACTTC. The V and J genes are TRBV6-5 and TRBJ2-7; 7 bases map to TRBD1. V trimming: 4 bases; J trimming: 2 bases; junction bases outside the gene matches: 2. The CDR3 has 13 amino acids. CDR1 MNHEY and CDR2 SVGAGI come from the germline V gene.

The CDR3, as DNA: TGTGCCAGCAGCCTCGGACAAACCTATAATTCACCCCTCCACTTT. Translating it yields CASSLGQTYNSPLHF. The J gene is TRBJ1-6, the V gene TRBV11-2; a possible D gene is TRBD1 (5 bases). Per the germline V gene, CDR1 is SGHAT and CDR2 is FQNNGV. This CDR3 is built from 15 residues. V lost 5 bases and J lost 2, with 10 bases in between.

The genes are TRBV7-2 and TRBJ1-1; no reliable D call. V lost 1 base and J lost 2, with 8 bases in between. Germline CDR1 is SGHTA and CDR2 is FQGNSA. This CDR3 contains 14 residues. CDR3 residues: CASSLGAPNTEAFF. The CDR3 bases are TGTGCCAGCAGCTTAGGCGCTCCAAACACTGAAGCTTTCTTT. Supplemented by reference TRBV7-2 and TRBJ1-1, the full variable domain reads GAGVSQSPSNKVTEKGKDVELRCDPISGHTALYWYRQSLGQGLEFLIYFQGNSAPDKSGLPSDRFSAERTGGSVSTLTIQRTQQEDSAVYLCASSLGAPNTEAFFGQGTRLTVV.

This clone was seen just once. The chain carries TRBV5-1 and TRBJ2-7; D is uncertain. The V and J ends lost 1 base and 3 bases respectively, with 8 bases between them. Germline V lookup: CDR1 SGHRS, CDR2 YFSETQ. The CDR3 runs to 13 residues. The CDR3 sequence is CASSLNSNYEQYF. The CDR3 DNA sequence: TGCGCCAGCAGCTTGAACAGCAACTACGAGCAGTACTTC.

The V and J genes are TRBV5-1 and TRBJ1-5, with 7 bases that match TRBD1. The junction had 4 bases not matched to a gene; V was cut back by 4 bases and J by 3 bases. Germline V gene sequence: CDR1 SGHRS, CDR2 YFSETQ. The CDR3 length is 14 residues. Here the CDR3 DNA reads TGCGCCAGCAGCCCAGGGGGTTTCAATCAGCCCCAGCATTTT. Protein product: CASSPGGFNQPQHF.

This chain uses TRBV5-5 with TRBJ2-2, with D possibly being TRBD2 (5 bases). The CDR3 loop spans 15 amino acids. Germline V gene sequence: CDR1 SGHKS, CDR2 YYEKEE (reference sequence). V lost 1 base and J lost 0, with 7 bases in between. The CDR3 spells CASSLSGTNTGELFF. CDR3 coding DNA: TGTGCCAGCAGCTTGAGCGGTACGAACACCGGGGAGCTGTTTTTT.

This sequence joins TRBV9 and TRBJ2-6; 8 positions agree with TRBD1. Trimming at V came to 0 bases and at J to 2 bases, leaving 13 bases not matched to a gene. Germline CDR1 SGDLS, CDR2 YYNGEE. This CDR3 region has 20 residues. The CDR3 bases are TGTGCCAGCAGCGTAGGGGGCATTGGGACAGGAGTGACTGGGGCCAACGTCCTGACTTTC. It specifies CASSVGGIGTGVTGANVLTF.

The V call is TRBV15, the J call TRBJ1-4, with TRBD1 as a possible D gene (6 bases). The length of the CDR3 is 16 residues. Germline V gene data show CDR1 as LNHNV and CDR2 as YYDKDF (reference sequence). V was cut by 0 bases and J by 6 bases, with 14 bases left in between. In DNA form, the CDR3 reads TGTGCCACCAGCAGAGAGAGGGGGGGCTTAGATGAAAAACTGTTTTTT. Translation gives CATSRERGGLDEKLFF. The whole variable domain, remainder taken from reference TRBV15 and TRBJ1-4, is DAMVIQNPRYQVTQFGKPVTLSCSQTLNHNVMYWYQQKSSQAPKLLFHYYDKDFNNEADTPDNFQSRRPNTSFCFLDIRSPGLGDTAMYLCATSRERGGLDEKLFFGSGTQLSVL.

The J gene is TRBJ1-4, the V gene TRBV27; D remains ambiguous. CDR1 and CDR2 from the germline V gene are MNHEY and SMNVEV (reference sequence). V gave up 5 bases and J gave up 2 bases, with 12 bases separating them. The CDR3 runs 15 residues. The CDR3 is CASSEGWETNEKLFF. CDR3 DNA: TGTGCCAGCAGTGAGGGTTGGGAGACTAATGAAAAACTGTTTTTT.

The rearrangement links TRBV15 to TRBJ1-3; the D is unclear. V lost 1 base, J lost 0 bases, and 7 bases lay in between. The CDR3 totals 15 residues. Germline-derived CDR1 and CDR2 are LNHNV and YYDKDF (reference sequence). This CDR3 is CATSRGQFSGNTIYF. Written as DNA, the CDR3 is TGTGCCACCAGCAGAGGGCAGTTCTCTGGAAACACCATATATTTT.

In this sample, this clone turned up once. The chain recombines TRBV6-5 with TRBJ2-1, with 9 positions matching TRBD2. This CDR3 has 15 amino acids. The junction had 13 bases not matched to a gene; V was cut back by 6 bases and J by 10 bases. Germline V lookup: CDR1 MNHEY, CDR2 SVGAGI. CDR3 amino acids: CASSSLAGRPWEQFF. The CDR3 DNA is TGTGCCAGCAGCTCTCTAGCGGGGAGGCCTTGGGAGCAGTTCTTC.

The rearrangement joins TRBV28 to TRBJ1-2; D may be TRBD1 (6 bases). This CDR3 is 14 amino acids long. CDR1 is MDHEN and CDR2 is SYDVKM in the germline V gene. V was shortened by 5 bases and J by 3 bases, with 13 bases between the two germline ends. The CDR3 DNA reads as TGTGCCAGCAGTCGACCCCGACAGGACTATGGCTACACCTTC. Its translation is CASSRPRQDYGYTF.

The gene calls are TRBV15 and TRBJ1-4; D is possibly TRBD1 (5 bases). CDR3 length: 15 amino acids. Germline assignment: CDR1 LNHNV and CDR2 YYDKDF (reference sequence). The V end was cut by 3 bases, the J end by 2 bases, with 10 bases between. CDR3 nucleotide sequence: TGTGCCACCAGCAGGGGGGGAGGGACTAATGAAAAACTGTTTTTT. Translation gives CATSRGGGTNEKLFF.

This clone has a single count. The chain employs TRBV28 and TRBJ1-2; D might be TRBD1 (5 bases). The CDR3 sequence is 14 residues long. Germline V gene data show CDR1 as MDHEN and CDR2 as SYDVKM. V was cut by 8 bases and J by 4 bases, with 17 bases left in between. The CDR3 DNA reads TGTGCCAGCGAAACGGGGGAGGCCTCCTATGGCTACACCTTC. This codes for CASETGEASYGYTF.

CDR3 residues: CASSQAGLAGVEQFF. The CDR3 DNA reads TGCGCCAGCAGCCAGGCGGGACTAGCGGGAGTAGAGCAGTTCTTC. The chain is built from TRBV4-3 and TRBJ2-1; 14 nucleotides agree with TRBD2. Germline CDR1 reads LGHNA; CDR2 reads YSLEER. The CDR3 is 15 residues long. V was pared by 3 bases and J by 10 bases, with 5 bases of the junction left unmatched.

Comments on this clone: The junction departs from the called germline gene at one end, perhaps through a read error. The J gene is TRBJ2-5, the V gene TRBV5-4, with 8 bases lining up with TRBD1. CDR3 size: 13 residues. CDR1 SGHNT and CDR2 YYREEE come from the germline V gene (reference sequence). The CDR3: CASSLGGQGVIHF. In DNA form, the CDR3 reads TGTGCCAGCAGCTTGGGCGGACAGGGCGTGATTCACTTC.

This chain uses TRBV6-5 with TRBJ2-7, with 7 bases matching TRBD1. Germline V CDR1 and CDR2: MNHEY, SVGAGI. The CDR3 loop spans 14 amino acids. Trimming took 0 bases from V and 1 from J; bases not matched to a gene: 0. The CDR3 loop reads CASSYSRGSYEQYF. The CDR3 DNA is TGTGCCAGCAGTTACTCCAGGGGGTCCTACGAGCAGTACTTC.

The gene calls are TRBV7-2 and TRBJ2-1, with D tentatively TRBD2 (5 bases). V was trimmed by 4 bases and J by 2 bases, leaving 12 bases between them. The CDR3 length is 15 residues. CDR1 is SGHTA and CDR2 is FQGNSA in the germline V gene. CDR3 bases: TGTGCCAGCAGCTACGGAGGTGGGACCTACAATGAGCAGTTCTTC. It specifies CASSYGGGTYNEQFF.

V and J are TRBV6-4 and TRBJ2-3, with 8 bases identical to TRBD2. The V gene's germline CDR1 is MRHNA and CDR2 SNTAGT. Trimming at V came to 5 bases and at J to 4 bases, leaving 14 bases not matched to a gene. CDR3 length: 17 residues. The CDR3 DNA follows: TGTGCCAGCAGTTTGTATCCCCCGGGAGGGGGGGCAGATACGCAGTATTTT. Translating gives CASSLYPPGGGADTQYF.